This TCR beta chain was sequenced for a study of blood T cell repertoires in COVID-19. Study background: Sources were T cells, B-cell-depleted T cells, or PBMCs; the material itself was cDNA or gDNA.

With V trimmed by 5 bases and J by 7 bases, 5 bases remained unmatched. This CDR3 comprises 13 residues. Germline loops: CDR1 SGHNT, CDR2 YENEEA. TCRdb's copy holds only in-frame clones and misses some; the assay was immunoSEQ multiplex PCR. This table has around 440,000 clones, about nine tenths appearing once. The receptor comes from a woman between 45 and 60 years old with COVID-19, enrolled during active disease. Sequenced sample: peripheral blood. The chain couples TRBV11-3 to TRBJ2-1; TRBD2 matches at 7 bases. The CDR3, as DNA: TGTGCCAGCAGCATGGGGAGGGGAAATGAGCAGTTCTTC. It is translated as CASSMGRGNEQFF.